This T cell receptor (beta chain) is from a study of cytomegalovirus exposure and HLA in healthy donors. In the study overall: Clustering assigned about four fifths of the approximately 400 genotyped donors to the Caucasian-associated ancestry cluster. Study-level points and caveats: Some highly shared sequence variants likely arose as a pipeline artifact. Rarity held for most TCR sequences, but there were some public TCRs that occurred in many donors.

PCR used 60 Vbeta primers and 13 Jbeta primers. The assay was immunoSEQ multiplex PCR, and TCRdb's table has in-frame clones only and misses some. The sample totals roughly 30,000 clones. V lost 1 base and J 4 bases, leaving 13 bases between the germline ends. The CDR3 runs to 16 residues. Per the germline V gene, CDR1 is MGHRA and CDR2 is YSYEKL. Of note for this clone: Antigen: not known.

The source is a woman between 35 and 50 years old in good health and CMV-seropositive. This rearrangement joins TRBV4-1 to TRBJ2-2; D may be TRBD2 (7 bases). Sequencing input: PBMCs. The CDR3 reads CASSQGGGGATGELFF. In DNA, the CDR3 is TGCGCCAGCAGCCAAGGCGGAGGGGGGGCCACCGGGGAGCTGTTTTTT.